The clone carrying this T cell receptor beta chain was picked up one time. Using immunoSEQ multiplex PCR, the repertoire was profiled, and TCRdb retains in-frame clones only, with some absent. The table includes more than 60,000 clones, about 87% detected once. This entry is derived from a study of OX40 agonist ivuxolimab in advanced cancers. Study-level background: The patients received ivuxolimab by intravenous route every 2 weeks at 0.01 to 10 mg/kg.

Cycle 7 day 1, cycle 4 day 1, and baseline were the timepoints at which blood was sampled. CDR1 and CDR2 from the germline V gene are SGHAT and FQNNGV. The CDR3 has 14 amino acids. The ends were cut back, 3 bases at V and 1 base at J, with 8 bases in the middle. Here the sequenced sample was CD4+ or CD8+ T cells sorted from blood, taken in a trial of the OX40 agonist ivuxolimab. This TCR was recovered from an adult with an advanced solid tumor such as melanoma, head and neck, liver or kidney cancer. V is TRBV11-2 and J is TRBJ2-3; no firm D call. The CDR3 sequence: CASSFNRGTDTQYF. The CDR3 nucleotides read TGTGCCAGCAGCTTCAATAGGGGCACAGATACGCAGTATTTT. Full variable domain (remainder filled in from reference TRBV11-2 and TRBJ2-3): EAGVAQSPRYKIIEKRQSVAFWCNPISGHATLYWYQQILGQGPKLLIQFQNNGVVDDSQLPKDRFSAERLKGVDSTLKIQPAKLEDSAVYLCASSFNRGTDTQYFGPGTRLTVL.